The 3 T cell receptor beta chains listed next were all sequenced from one sample in a study of blood T cell repertoires in COVID-19. Sequenced by immunoSEQ multiplex PCR; TCRdb stores in-frame clones only, minus some. This table has around 240,000 clones, over 75% appearing once. Sequencing input: PBMCs or T cells enriched from blood (not recorded which). Receptors originate from a woman between 50 and 59 years old who had recovered from COVID-19.

The CDR3 protein is CASSFGPRDTQYF. As DNA, the CDR3 is TGTGCCAGCAGTTTTGGGCCCCGGGATACGCAGTATTTT. The chain recombines TRBV28 with TRBJ2-3, with no clear D. Germline lookup yields CDR1 MDHEN and CDR2 SYDVKM. CDR3 length equals 13 residues. The V end lost 3 bases, the J end lost 6 bases, and 10 bases lay between the germline ends.

The J gene is TRBJ1-4, the V gene TRBV12-5; D perhaps matches TRBD1 (6 bases). From germline, CDR1 is LGHNT and CDR2 FRNRAP. V shed 5 bases and J shed 8 bases, with 15 bases lying between them. This CDR3 is 14 amino acids long. The CDR3 sequence is CASGPRGGAEKLFF. The CDR3 nucleotides read TGTGCTAGTGGTCCCCGGGGGGGCGCGGAAAAACTGTTTTTT.

J is TRBJ1-2 and V is TRBV13, with D perhaps TRBD1 (5 bases). Trimming shortened V by 8 bases and J by 7 bases, and 17 bases separated the two germline ends. The CDR3 sequence is 13 residues long. Germline CDR1 is PRHDT and CDR2 is FYEKMQ (reference sequence). CDR3 protein: CASEIRGVSGYTF. As DNA, the CDR3 is TGTGCCAGCGAGATCCGGGGGGTGAGTGGCTACACCTTC.